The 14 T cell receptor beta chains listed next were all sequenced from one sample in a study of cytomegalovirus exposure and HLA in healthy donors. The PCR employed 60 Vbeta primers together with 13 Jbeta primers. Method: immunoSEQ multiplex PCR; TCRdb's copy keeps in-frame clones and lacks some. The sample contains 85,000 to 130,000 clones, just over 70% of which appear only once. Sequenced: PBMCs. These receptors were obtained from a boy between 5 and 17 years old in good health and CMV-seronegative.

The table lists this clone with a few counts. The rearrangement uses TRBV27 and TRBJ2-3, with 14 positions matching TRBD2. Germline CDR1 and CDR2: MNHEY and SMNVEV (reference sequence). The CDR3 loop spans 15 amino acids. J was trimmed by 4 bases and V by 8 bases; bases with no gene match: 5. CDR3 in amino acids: CASSGLAGASDTQYF. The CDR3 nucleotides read TGTGCCAGCTCGGGACTAGCGGGAGCTTCAGATACGCAGTATTTT.

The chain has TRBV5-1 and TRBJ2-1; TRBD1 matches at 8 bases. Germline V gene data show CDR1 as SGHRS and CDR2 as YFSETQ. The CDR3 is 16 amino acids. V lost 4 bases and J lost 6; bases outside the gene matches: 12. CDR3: CASSLAGGARVNEQFF. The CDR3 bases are TGCGCCAGCAGCCTTGCAGGGGGCGCAAGGGTCAATGAGCAGTTCTTC.

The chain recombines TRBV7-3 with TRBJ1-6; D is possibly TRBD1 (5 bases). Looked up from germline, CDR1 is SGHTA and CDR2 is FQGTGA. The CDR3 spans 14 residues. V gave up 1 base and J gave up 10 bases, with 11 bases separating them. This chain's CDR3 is CASSLSQGGSPLHF. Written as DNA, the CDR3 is TGTGCCAGCAGCTTAAGTCAGGGAGGCTCACCCCTCCACTTT.

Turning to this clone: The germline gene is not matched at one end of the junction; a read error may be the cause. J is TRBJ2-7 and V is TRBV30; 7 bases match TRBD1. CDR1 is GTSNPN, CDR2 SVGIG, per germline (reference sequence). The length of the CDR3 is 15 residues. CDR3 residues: CAWSPGTVSSYEPYF. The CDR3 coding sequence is TGTGCCTGGAGTCCGGGGACAGTAAGTTCCTACGAGCCGTACTTC.

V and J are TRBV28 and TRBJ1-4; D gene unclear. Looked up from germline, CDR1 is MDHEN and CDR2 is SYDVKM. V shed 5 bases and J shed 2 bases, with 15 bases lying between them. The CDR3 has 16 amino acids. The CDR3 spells CASSKSRMRTNEKLFF. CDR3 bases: TGTGCCAGCAGTAAATCGCGAATGAGGACTAATGAAAAACTGTTTTTT.

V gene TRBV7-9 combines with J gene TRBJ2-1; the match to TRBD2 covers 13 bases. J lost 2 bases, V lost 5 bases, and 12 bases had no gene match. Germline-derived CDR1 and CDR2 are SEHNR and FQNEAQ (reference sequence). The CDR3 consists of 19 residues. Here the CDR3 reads CASSTPGLAGTPTYNEQFF. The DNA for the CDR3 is TGTGCCAGCAGCACACCGGGACTAGCGGGGACGCCGACCTACAATGAGCAGTTCTTC.

The CDR3 DNA is TGTGCCAGCAGTGGGACTAGCACAGATACGCAGTATTTT. Amino acids: CASSGTSTDTQYF. The chain has TRBV2 and TRBJ2-3, with D perhaps matching TRBD2 (5 bases). CDR1 SNHLY and CDR2 FYNNEI come from the germline V gene. The CDR3 spans 13 residues. With 4 bases removed from V and 0 bases from J, the gap between germline ends came to 5 bases.

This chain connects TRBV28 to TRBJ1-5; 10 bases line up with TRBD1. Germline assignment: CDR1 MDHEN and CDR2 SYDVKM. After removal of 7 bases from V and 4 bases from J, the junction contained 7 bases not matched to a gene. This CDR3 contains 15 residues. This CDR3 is CASMWDRGRNQPQHF. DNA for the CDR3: TGTGCCAGCATGTGGGACAGGGGCCGAAATCAGCCCCAGCATTTT.

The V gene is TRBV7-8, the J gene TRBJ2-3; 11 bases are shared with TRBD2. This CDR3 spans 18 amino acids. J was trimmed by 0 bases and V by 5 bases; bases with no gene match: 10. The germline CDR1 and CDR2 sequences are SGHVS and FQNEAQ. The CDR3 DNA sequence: TGTGCCAGCAGCCCGGGACTAGCGGCCCTACGAAGCACAGATACGCAGTATTTT. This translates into CASSPGLAALRSTDTQYF.

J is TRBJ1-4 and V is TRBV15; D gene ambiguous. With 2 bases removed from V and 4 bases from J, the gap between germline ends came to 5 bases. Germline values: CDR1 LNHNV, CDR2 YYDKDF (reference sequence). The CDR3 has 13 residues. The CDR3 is CATSRSVNEKLFF. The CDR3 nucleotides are TGTGCCACCAGCAGATCGGTTAATGAAAAACTGTTTTTT.

The CDR3 bases are TGCGCCGTGTCCGGGAGTCACGGCAATGAGCAGTTCTTC. It is translated as CAVSGSHGNEQFF. V usage is TRBV10-2 and J usage is TRBJ2-1; TRBD2 is a possible D gene (6 bases). The CDR3 sequence is 13 residues long. CDR1 and CDR2 from the germline V gene are WSHSY and SAAADI. V gave up 11 bases and J gave up 6 bases, with 17 bases separating them.

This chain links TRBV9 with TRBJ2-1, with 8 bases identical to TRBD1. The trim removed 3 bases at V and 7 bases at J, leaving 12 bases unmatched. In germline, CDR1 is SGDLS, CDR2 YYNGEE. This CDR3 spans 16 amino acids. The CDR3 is CASSAGSGGIGNEQFF. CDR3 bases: TGTGCCAGCAGCGCCGGATCAGGGGGCATCGGGAATGAGCAGTTCTTC.

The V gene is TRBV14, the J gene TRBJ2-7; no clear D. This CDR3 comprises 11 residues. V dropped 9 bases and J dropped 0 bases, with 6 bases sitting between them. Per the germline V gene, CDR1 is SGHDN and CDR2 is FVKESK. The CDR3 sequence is CARQSSYEQYF. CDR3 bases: TGTGCCAGACAGAGCTCCTACGAGCAGTACTTC.

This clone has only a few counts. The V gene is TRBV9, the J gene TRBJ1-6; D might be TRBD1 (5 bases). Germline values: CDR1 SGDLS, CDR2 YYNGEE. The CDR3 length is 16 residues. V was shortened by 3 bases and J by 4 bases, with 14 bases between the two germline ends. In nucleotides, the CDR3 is TGTGCCAGCAGCGCAGGGTTGTTGACTTATAATTCACCCCTCCACTTT. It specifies CASSAGLLTYNSPLHF.